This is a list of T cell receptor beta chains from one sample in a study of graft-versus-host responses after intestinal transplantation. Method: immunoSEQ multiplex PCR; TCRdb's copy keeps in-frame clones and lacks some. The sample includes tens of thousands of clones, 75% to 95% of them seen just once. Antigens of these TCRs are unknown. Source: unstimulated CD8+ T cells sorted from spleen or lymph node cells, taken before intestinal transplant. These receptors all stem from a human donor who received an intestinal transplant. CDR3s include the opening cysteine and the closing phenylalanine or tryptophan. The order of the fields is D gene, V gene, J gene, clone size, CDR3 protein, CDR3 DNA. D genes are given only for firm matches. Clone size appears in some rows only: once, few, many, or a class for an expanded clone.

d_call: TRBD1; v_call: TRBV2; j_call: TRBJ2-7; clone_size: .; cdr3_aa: CASRAGTGEGYEQYF; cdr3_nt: TGTGCCAGCAGGGCTGGGACAGGGGAGGGTTACGAGCAGTACTTC
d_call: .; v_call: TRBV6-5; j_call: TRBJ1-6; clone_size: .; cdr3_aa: CASSYSGTQYNSPLHF; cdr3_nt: TGTGCCAGCAGTTACTCGGGGACACAGTATAATTCACCCCTCCACTTT
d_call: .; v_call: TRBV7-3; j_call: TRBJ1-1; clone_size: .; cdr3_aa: CASSLTGALPNTEAFF; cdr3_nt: TGTGCCAGCAGCTTAACGGGAGCCCTACCGAACACTGAAGCTTTCTTT
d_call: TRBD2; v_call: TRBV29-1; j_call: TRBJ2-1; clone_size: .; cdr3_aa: CSVRTSGTYNEQFF; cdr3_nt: TGCAGCGTTCGGACTAGCGGGACCTACAATGAGCAGTTCTTC
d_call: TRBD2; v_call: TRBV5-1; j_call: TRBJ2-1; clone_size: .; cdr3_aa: CASSLGAGLAGYNEQFF; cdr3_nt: TGCGCCAGCAGCTTGGGTGCCGGACTAGCGGGATACAATGAGCAGTTCTTC
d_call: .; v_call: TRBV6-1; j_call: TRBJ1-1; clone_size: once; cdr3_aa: CASSANRYTEAFF; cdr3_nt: TGTGCCAGCAGTGCTAACAGGTACACTGAAGCTTTCTTT
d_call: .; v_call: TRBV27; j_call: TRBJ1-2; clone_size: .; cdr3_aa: CASSSGTNYGYTF; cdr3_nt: TGTGCCAGCAGTTCCGGGACTAACTATGGCTACACCTTC
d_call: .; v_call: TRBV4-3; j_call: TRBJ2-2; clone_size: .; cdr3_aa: CASSQEGGGNGELFF; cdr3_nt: TGCGCCAGCAGCCAAGAAGGAGGGGGCAACGGGGAGCTGTTTTTT
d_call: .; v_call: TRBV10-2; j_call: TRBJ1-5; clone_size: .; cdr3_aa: CASSEYLGGNQPQHF; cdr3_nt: TGCGCCAGCAGTGAGTACCTGGGAGGGAATCAGCCCCAGCATTTT
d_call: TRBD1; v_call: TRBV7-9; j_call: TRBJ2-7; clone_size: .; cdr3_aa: CASSLAGQVSPYEQYF; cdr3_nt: TGTGCCAGCAGCTTAGCGGGACAGGTTAGTCCCTACGAGCAGTACTTC
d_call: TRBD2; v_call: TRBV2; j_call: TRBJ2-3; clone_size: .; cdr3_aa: CASSDPAGVSADTQYF; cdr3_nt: TGTGCCAGCAGTGACCCAGCGGGAGTATCGGCAGATACGCAGTATTTT
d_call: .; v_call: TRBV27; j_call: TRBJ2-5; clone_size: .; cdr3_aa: CASRLWTGGEETQYF; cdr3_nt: TGTGCCAGCAGACTTTGGACAGGAGGGGAGGAGACCCAGTACTTC
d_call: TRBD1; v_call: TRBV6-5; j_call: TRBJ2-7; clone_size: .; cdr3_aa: CASTDRGYEQYF; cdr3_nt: TGTGCCAGCACCGACAGGGGCTACGAGCAGTACTTC
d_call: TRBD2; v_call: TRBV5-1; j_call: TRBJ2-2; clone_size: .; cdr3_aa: CASSLEAGGTGELFF; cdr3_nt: TGCGCCAGCAGCTTGGAGGCGGGAGGAACCGGGGAGCTGTTTTTT
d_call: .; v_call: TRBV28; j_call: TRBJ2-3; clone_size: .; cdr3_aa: CASSPMDRPDGTDTQYF; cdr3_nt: TGTGCCAGCAGTCCGATGGACAGACCTGATGGCACAGATACGCAGTATTTT
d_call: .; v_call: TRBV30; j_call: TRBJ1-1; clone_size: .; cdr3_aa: CAWSVGGSTEAFF; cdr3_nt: TGTGCCTGGAGTGTAGGGGGTTCCACTGAAGCTTTCTTT
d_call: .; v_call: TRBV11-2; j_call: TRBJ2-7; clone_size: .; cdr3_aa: CASSLVAFADSYEQYF; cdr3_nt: TGTGCCAGCAGCTTAGTAGCGTTCGCTGACTCCTACGAGCAGTACTTC
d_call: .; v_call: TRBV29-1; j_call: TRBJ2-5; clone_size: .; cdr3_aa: CSVEERVGETQYF; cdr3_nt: TGCAGCGTTGAGGAGAGGGTCGGAGAGACCCAGTACTTC
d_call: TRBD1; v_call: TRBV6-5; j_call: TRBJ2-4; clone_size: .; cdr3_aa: CASSYSTGEKNIQYF; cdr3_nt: TGTGCCAGCAGTTACTCGACAGGGGAAAAAAACATTCAGTACTTC
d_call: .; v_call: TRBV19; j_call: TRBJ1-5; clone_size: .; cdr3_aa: CASSKPRVGNQPQHF; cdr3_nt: TGTGCCAGTAGTAAGCCCCGGGTAGGCAATCAGCCCCAGCATTTT
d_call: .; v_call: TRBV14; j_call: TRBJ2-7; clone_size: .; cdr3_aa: CASSLDLWPYEQYF; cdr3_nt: TGTGCCAGCAGCCTAGACTTATGGCCCTACGAGCAGTACTTC
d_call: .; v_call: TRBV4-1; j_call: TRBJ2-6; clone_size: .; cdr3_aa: CASSQKELSGANVLTF; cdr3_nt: TGCGCCAGCAGCCAAAAGGAGCTCTCTGGGGCCAACGTCCTGACTTTC
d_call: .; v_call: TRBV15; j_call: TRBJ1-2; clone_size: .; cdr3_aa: CATSRFRRGGAANYGYTF; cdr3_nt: TGTGCCACCAGCAGATTTCGCCGGGGGGGGGCAGCTAACTATGGCTACACCTTC
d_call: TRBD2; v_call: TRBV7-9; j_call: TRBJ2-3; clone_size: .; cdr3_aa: CASSFILAGGTDTQYF; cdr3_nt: TGTGCCAGCAGCTTTATCCTAGCGGGAGGCACAGATACGCAGTATTTT
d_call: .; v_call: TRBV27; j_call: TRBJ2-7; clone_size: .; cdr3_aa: CASRGAGPYEQYF; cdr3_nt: TGTGCCAGCAGGGGGGCAGGTCCCTACGAGCAGTACTTC
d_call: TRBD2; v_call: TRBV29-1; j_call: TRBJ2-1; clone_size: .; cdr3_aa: CSVHRTSGDNEQFF; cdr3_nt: TGCAGCGTACACCGGACTAGCGGGGACAATGAGCAGTTCTTC
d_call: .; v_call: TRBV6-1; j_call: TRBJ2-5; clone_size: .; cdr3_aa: CASKHRDIMQETQYF; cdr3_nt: TGTGCCAGCAAACACCGGGACATTATGCAAGAGACCCAGTACTTC
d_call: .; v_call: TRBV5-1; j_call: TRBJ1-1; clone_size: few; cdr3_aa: CASSLWFIAEDTEAFF; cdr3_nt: TGCGCCAGCAGCTTGTGGTTTATAGCAGAGGACACTGAAGCTTTCTTT
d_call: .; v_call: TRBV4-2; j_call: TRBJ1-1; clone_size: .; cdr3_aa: CASSIKGDRNTEAFF; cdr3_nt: TGTGCCAGCAGCATAAAAGGCGACAGAAACACTGAAGCTTTCTTT
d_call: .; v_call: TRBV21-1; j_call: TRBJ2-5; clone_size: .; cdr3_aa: CASSRTGKQETQYF; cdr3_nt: TGTGCCAGCAGCAGGACAGGTAAACAAGAGACCCAGTACTTC
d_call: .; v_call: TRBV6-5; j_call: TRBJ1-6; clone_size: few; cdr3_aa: CASSLTESNSPLHF; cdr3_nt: TGTGCCAGCAGTCTAACAGAATCGAATTCACCCCTCCACTTT
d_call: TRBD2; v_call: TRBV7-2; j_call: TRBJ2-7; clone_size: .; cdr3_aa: CASSYASGGNYEQYF; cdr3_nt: TGTGCCAGCAGTTACGCTAGCGGGGGGAACTACGAGCAGTACTTC
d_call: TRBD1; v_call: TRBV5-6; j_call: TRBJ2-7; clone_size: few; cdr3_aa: CASSVGTGALTSYEQYF; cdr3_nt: TGTGCCAGCAGCGTCGGGACAGGGGCCCTTACCTCCTACGAGCAGTACTTC
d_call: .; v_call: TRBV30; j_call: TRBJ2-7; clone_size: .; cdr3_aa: CASSTDRLYEQYF; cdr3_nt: TGTGCCTCGAGCACGGACAGACTCTACGAGCAGTACTTC
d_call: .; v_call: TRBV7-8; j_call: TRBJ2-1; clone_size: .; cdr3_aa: CASSLRQSSYNEQFF; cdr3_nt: TGTGCCAGCAGCTTAAGACAGAGCTCCTACAATGAGCAGTTCTTC
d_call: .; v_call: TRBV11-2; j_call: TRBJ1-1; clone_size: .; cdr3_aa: CASSLSVNTEAFF; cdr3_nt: TGTGCCAGCAGCTTGTCAGTAAACACTGAAGCTTTCTTT
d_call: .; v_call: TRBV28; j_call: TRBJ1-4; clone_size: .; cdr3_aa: CASSLSAGDEKLFF; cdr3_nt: TGTGCCAGCAGTTTATCGGCAGGGGATGAAAAACTGTTTTTT
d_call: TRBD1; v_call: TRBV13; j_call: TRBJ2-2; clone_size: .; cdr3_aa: CASRDRVIFGELFF; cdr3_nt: TGTGCCAGCCGGGACAGGGTTATCTTCGGGGAGCTGTTTTTT
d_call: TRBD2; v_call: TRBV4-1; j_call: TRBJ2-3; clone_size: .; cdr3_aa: CASSLLAPDTQYF; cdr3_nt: TGCGCCAGCAGCCTACTAGCGCCAGATACGCAGTATTTT
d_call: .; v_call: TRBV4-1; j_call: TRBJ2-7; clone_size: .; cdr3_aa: CASSEPDRTEQYF; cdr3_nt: TGCGCCAGCAGCGAGCCGGACAGAACCGAGCAGTACTTC
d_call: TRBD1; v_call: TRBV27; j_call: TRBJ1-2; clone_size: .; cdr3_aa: CASSRGDGYTF; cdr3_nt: TGTGCCAGCAGCAGGGGGGATGGCTACACCTTC